The 10 T cell receptor beta chains reported below all come from one sample, sequenced in a study of blood T cell repertoires in COVID-19. The protocol was immunoSEQ multiplex PCR, while the TCRdb copy is restricted to in-frame clones and leaves out a portion. The data show tens of thousands of clones, roughly three quarters seen once. Sequencing was carried out using peripheral blood. Receptors originate from a man between 70 and 80 years old with COVID-19, enrolled during active disease.

The rearrangement links TRBV5-8 to TRBJ1-1; D is unclear. Germline V gene data show CDR1 as SGHTS and CDR2 as YDEGEE. V was trimmed by 4 bases and J by 1 base, leaving 14 bases between them. The CDR3 contains 15 residues. CDR3 in amino acids: CASSLTKMRNTEAFF. CDR3 nucleotide sequence: TGTGCCAGCAGCCTGACAAAAATGAGGAACACTGAAGCTTTCTTT.

The chain is built from TRBV2 and TRBJ1-6; TRBD1 agrees at 7 bases. From germline, CDR1 is SNHLY and CDR2 FYNNEI. This CDR3 comprises 14 residues. The trim removed 7 bases at V and 3 bases at J, leaving 3 bases unmatched. In DNA, the CDR3 is TGTGCCAGCAAGGGACAGTTCTATAATTCACCCCTCCACTTT. Translated, it gives CASKGQFYNSPLHF.

V gene TRBV29-1 combines with J gene TRBJ2-5, with D possibly matching TRBD2 (6 bases). The CDR3 runs to 15 residues. The germline V and J ends were trimmed by 5 bases and 5 bases, with 21 bases remaining between them. CDR1 and CDR2 from the germline V gene are SQVTM and ANQGSEA. CDR3: CSVSVLATRGETQYF. The CDR3 coding sequence is TGCAGCGTTTCTGTTCTTGCGACACGGGGGGAGACCCAGTACTTC.

The V call is TRBV11-3, the J call TRBJ2-1; 7 nucleotides align to TRBD1. Per the germline V gene, CDR1 is SGHNT and CDR2 is YENEEA. Trimming took 1 base from V and 2 from J; bases not matched to a gene: 8. CDR3 length equals 17 residues. CDR3 sequence: CASSLGRGWEAYNEQFF. CDR3 nucleotide sequence: TGTGCCAGCAGCTTAGGCAGGGGGTGGGAAGCCTACAATGAGCAGTTCTTC.

This clone was recorded once. The chain joins TRBV6-5 to TRBJ2-7, with 9 bases identical to TRBD2. Germline CDR1 and CDR2: MNHEY and SVGAGI. Trimming at V came to 0 bases and at J to 2 bases, leaving 2 bases not matched to a gene. The CDR3 is 15 residues long. In nucleotides, the CDR3 is TGTGCCAGCAGTTACTCCCCTAGCGGGGCCTACGAGCAGTACTTC. Protein sequence: CASSYSPSGAYEQYF.

The chain couples TRBV5-1 to TRBJ2-1; 12 nucleotides match TRBD1. The CDR3 extends over 16 amino acids. Per the germline V gene, CDR1 is SGHRS and CDR2 is YFSETQ. V was pared by 0 bases and J by 5 bases, with 3 bases of the junction left unmatched. The CDR3 DNA is TGCGCCAGCAGCTTGGGGGACAGGGGGCACGACAATGAGCAGTTCTTC. Its translation is CASSLGDRGHDNEQFF.

The V and J genes are TRBV6-2 or TRBV6-3 and TRBJ1-3; 8 bases are shared with TRBD1. Germline V gene sequence: CDR1 MNHEY, CDR2 SVGEGT. The junction had 4 bases not matched to a gene; V was cut back by 0 bases and J by 0 bases. The CDR3 is 17 residues long. CDR3 loop: CASSYSPGQDSGNTIYF. CDR3 DNA sequence: TGTGCCAGCAGTTACTCACCGGGACAGGACTCTGGAAACACCATATATTTT.

The rearrangement links TRBV28 to TRBJ1-5; D ambiguous. The length of the CDR3 is 14 residues. V shed 1 base and J shed 6 bases, with 10 bases lying between them. Germline lookup yields CDR1 MDHEN and CDR2 SYDVKM. CDR3 DNA: TGTGCCAGCAGTTTATTCGGGGTGGTTCAGCCCCAGCATTTT. This encodes CASSLFGVVQPQHF.

The chain recombines TRBV9 with TRBJ1-2; 8 positions match TRBD1. Germline CDR1 SGDLS, CDR2 YYNGEE. J gave up 8 bases and V 4 bases, and 10 bases lay outside the gene matches. The CDR3 is 14 amino acids. The CDR3 here is CASSKRQGQVGYTF. DNA of the CDR3: TGTGCCAGCAGCAAACGCCAGGGACAGGTCGGCTACACCTTC.

J is TRBJ2-7 and V is TRBV5-1; D is unresolved. Trimming cost V 2 bases and J 0 bases, with 9 bases left between them. Germline-derived CDR1 and CDR2 are SGHRS and YFSETQ. The CDR3 totals 14 residues. CDR3 region: CASSFGGSSYEQYF. As DNA, the CDR3 is TGCGCCAGCAGCTTTGGCGGTAGCTCCTACGAGCAGTACTTC. The full variable domain, in which reference TRBV5-1 and TRBJ2-7 provide the parts outside the CDR3, is KAGVTQTPRYLIKTRGQQVTLSCSPISGHRSVSWYQQTPGQGLQFLFEYFSETQRNKGNFPGRFSGRQFSNSRSEMNVSTLELGDSALYLCASSFGGSSYEQYFGPGTRLTVT.